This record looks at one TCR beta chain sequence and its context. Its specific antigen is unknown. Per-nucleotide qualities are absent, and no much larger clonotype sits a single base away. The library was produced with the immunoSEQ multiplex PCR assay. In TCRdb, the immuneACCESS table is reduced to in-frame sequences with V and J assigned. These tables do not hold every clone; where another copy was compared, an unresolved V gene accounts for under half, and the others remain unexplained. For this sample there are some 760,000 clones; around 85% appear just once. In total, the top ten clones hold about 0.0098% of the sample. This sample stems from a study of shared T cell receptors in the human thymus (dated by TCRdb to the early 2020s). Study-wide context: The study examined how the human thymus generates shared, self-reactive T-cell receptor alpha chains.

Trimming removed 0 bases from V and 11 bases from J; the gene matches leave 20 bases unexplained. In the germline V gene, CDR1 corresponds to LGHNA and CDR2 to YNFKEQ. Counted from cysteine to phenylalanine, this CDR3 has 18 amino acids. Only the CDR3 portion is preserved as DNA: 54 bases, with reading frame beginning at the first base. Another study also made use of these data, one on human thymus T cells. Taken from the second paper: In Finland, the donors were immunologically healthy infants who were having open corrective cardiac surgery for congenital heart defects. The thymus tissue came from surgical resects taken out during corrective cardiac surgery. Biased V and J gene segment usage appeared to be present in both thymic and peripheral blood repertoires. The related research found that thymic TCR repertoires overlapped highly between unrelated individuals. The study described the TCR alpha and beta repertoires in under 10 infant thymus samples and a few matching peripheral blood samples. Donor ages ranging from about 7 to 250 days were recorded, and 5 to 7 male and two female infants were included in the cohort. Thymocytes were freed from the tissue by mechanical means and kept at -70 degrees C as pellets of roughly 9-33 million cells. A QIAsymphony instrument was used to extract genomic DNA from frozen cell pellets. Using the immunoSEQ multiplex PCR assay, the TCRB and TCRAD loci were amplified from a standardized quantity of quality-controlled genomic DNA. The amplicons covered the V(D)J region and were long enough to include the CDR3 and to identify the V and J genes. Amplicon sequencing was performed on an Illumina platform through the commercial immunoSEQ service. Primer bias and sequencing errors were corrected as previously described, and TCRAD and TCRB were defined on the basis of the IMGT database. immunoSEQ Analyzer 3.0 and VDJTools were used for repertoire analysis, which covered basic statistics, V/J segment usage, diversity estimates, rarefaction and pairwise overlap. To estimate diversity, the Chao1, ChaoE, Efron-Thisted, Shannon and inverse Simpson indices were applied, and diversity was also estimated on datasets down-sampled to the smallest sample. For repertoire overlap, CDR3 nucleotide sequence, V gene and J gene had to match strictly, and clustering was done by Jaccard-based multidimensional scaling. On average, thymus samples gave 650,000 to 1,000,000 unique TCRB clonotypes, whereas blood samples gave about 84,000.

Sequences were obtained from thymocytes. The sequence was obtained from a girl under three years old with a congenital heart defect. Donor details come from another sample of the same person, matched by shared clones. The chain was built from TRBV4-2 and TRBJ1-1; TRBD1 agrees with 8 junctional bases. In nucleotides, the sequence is TGTGCCAGCAGCCAAGATCGACAGGGGATAAGGGATGTCGGTGGGGCTTTCTTT. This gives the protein CASSQDRQGIRDVGGAFF.